This passage covers 8 T cell receptor beta chains from one sample sequenced in a study of blood T cells in healthy people across ages. Combining a sample-barcoded 5' primer with a J-beta primer mix, a second PCR ran for roughly 6 to 12 cycles. Via MiXCR, TCRdb re-called the 5' RACE reads, giving one row per CDR3 protein. The table shows about 1.8 million distinct CDR3 sequences, with 49% occurring only once. Sequencing was carried out using blood. Receptor source: a woman aged 35 to 49 in good health.

As for this clonotype: At one end the junction does not follow the germline gene, possibly because of a read error. This sequence joins TRBV7-2 and TRBJ2-1; 10 bases map to TRBD1. Germline V gene sequence: CDR1 SGHTA, CDR2 FQGNSA. This CDR3 is 13 amino acids long. CDR3 coding DNA: TGTGCCTGCAGCGAAGACAGGGGGCGCGTTCAGTTCTTC. This codes for CACSEDRGRVQFF.

This chain links TRBV9 with TRBJ2-4; the D gene is possibly TRBD1 (5 bases). Germline V lookup: CDR1 SGDLS, CDR2 YYNGEE. The germline V and J ends were trimmed by 3 bases and 8 bases, with 9 bases remaining between them. This CDR3 has 12 amino acids. CDR3 region: CASSGPRDIQYF. The CDR3 DNA reads as TGTGCCAGCAGCGGTCCCAGGGACATTCAGTACTTC. Based on the CDR3 plus reference TRBV9 and TRBJ2-4, the full variable domain is DSGVTQTPKHLITATGQRVTLRCSPRSGDLSVYWYQQSLDQGLQFLIQYYNGEERAKGNILERFSAQQFPDLHSELNLSSLELGDSALYFCASSGPRDIQYFGAGTRLSVL.

This clonotype has just a few counts. The chain carries TRBV4-2 and TRBJ1-5; TRBD1 agrees at 7 bases. The junction had 8 bases not matched to a gene; V was cut back by 4 bases and J by 5 bases. Per the germline V gene, CDR1 is LGHNA and CDR2 is YNFKEQ. The CDR3 loop spans 15 amino acids. CDR3 loop: CASSPRAGGYQPQHF. Written as DNA, the CDR3 is TGTGCCAGCAGCCCAAGGGCAGGGGGTTATCAGCCCCAGCATTTT.

This chain joins TRBV28 and TRBJ2-1; D uncertain. Trimming left V 8 bases short and J 3 bases short, with 23 bases between. CDR1 is MDHEN, CDR2 SYDVKM, per germline. The CDR3 is 17 residues long. In nucleotides, the CDR3 is TGTGCCAGCTTCCCGCCTTCTCCCAGCCTAATCTACAATGAGCAGTTCTTC. This translates into CASFPPSPSLIYNEQFF.

This rearrangement joins TRBV20-1 to TRBJ2-4, with TRBD1 identical over 10 bases. The J call may be faulty, since TRBJ2-7 better matches the DNA end. The CDR3 totals 14 residues. Germline V gives CDR1 DFQATT, CDR2 SNEGSKA (reference sequence). As DNA, the CDR3 is TGCAGTGCTACAGCGGGACAGGGGTTCTACGAGCAGTACTTC. Residues: CSATAGQGFYEQYF.

This chain connects TRBV20-1 to TRBJ2-7; 12 bases fit TRBD1. V lost 3 bases and J lost 4; bases outside the gene matches: 7. The CDR3 runs 15 residues. The germline V gene encodes CDR1 DFQATT and CDR2 SNEGSKA (reference sequence). In DNA form, the CDR3 reads TGCAGTGCTAGCCGGGACAGGGGGCGTCGGTACGAGCAGTACTTC. Amino acid sequence: CSASRDRGRRYEQYF.

The chain couples TRBV7-6 to TRBJ2-3; tentative D call: TRBD1 (5 bases). The CDR3 runs to 13 residues. Germline V gene data show CDR1 as SGHVS and CDR2 as FNYEAQ. V dropped 5 bases and J dropped 1 base, with 7 bases sitting between them. This CDR3 reads CASSQGCTDTQYF. The CDR3 nucleotides are TGTGCCAGCAGCCAGGGATGCACAGATACGCAGTATTTT.

The chain combines TRBV20-1 with TRBJ1-2; 7 bases are shared with TRBD1. The CDR3 has 14 residues. The ends lost 5 bases at V and 2 bases at J; junction bases unmatched: 8. CDR1 and CDR2 from the germline V gene are DFQATT and SNEGSKA (reference sequence). The CDR3 DNA reads as TGCAGTGCTCCCCGGGACAGCCTAAACTATGGCTACACCTTC. This translates into CSAPRDSLNYGYTF.